What follows is one T cell receptor (beta chain) and its context. The germline V and J ends were trimmed by 9 bases and 4 bases, with 16 bases remaining between them. The CDR3 covers 15 residues. The germline gives CDR1 LNHDA, CDR2 SQIVND (reference sequence). The sample comes from a study of blood T cell repertoires in COVID-19. Overall study: T cells, B-cell-depleted T cells, or PBMCs provided the cDNA or gDNA that served as material.

The assay was immunoSEQ multiplex PCR, and TCRdb's table has in-frame clones only and misses some. The sample holds about 46,000 clones, 80% to 90% seen once. The chain is built from TRBV19 and TRBJ2-6; D remains ambiguous. Sequenced: peripheral blood. This clonotype originated in a woman older than 75 with acute or convalescent COVID-19. CDR3 in DNA: TGTGCCAGCTCGAATCGTCGTGCGGGGGCCAACGTCCTGACTTTC. It is translated as CASSNRRAGANVLTF.